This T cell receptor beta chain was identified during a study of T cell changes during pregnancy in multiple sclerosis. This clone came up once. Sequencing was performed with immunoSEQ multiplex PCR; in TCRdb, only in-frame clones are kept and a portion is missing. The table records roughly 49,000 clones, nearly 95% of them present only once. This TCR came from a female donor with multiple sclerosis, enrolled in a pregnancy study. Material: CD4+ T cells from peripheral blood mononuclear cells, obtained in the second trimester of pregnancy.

The CDR3 spells CASSPSGLPYEQYF. The CDR3 bases are TGTGCCAGCAGTCCTTCGGGACTGCCCTACGAGCAGTACTTC. The chain has TRBV6-1 and TRBJ2-7, with D possibly TRBD2 on 6 matching bases. V lost 5 bases and J 2 bases, leaving 13 bases between the germline ends. CDR3 size: 14 residues. Germline CDR1 and CDR2: MNHNS and SASEGT.